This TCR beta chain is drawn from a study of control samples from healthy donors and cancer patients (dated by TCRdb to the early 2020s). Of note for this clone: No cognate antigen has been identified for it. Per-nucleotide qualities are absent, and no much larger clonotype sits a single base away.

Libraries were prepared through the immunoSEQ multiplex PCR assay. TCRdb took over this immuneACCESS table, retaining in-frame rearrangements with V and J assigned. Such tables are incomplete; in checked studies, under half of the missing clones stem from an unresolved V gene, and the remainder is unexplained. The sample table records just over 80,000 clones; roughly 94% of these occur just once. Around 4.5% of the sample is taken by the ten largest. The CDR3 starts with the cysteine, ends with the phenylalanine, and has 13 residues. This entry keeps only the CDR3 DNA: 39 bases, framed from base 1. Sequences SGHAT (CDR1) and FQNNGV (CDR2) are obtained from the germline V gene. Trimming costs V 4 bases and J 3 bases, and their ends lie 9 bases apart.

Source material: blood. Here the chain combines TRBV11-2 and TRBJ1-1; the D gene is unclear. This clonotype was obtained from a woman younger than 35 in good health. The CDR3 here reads CASSSYMDTEAFF. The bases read TGTGCCAGCAGCTCCTACATGGACACTGAAGCTTTCTTT.